Listed below are T cell receptor beta chains from one sample, sequenced in a study of long-term antiretroviral therapy in people with HIV. This table comes from immunoSEQ multiplex PCR, and its TCRdb copy is limited to in-frame clones, with some not included. The data show approximately 35,000 clones, 60% to 85% seen once. Here the sequenced sample was unsorted PBMCs, taken 3.1 years after starting antiretroviral therapy. Every receptor here comes from a woman in her fifties or sixties with HIV. Each CDR3 is given with its conserved first and last residue. The order of the fields is V gene, D gene, clone size, J gene, CDR3 DNA, CDR3 protein. A D gene is named only where the DNA matches it firmly. Not every row has a clone size; where given, it reads once, few, many or a size class.

TRBV29-1	TRBD2	NA	TRBJ2-1	TGCAGCGTTGGAGAGGGGAAAAGCGGGGGCCTGTCCTACAATGAGCAGTTCTTC	CSVGEGKSGGLSYNEQFF
TRBV7-9	NA	few	TRBJ1-3	TGTGCCAGCAGCTCCTGGGGAGGGGGCTCTGGAAACACCATATATTTT	CASSSWGGGSGNTIYF
TRBV11-2	TRBD1	NA	TRBJ1-1	TGTGCCAGCAGCCAAGTAGGGACAGCCATGAACACTGAAGCTTTCTTT	CASSQVGTAMNTEAFF
TRBV29-1	NA	NA	TRBJ1-1	TGCAGCGTTGAAGACCTGAGGGCTTTCTTT	CSVEDLRAFF
TRBV30	TRBD1	NA	TRBJ1-4	TGTGCCTGGAGCCCGGGACAGATACCTAATGAAAAACTGTTTTTT	CAWSPGQIPNEKLFF
TRBV19	NA	few	TRBJ1-6	TGTGCCAGTAGTATCGGGGACGTTAATAATTCACCCCTCCACTTT	CASSIGDVNNSPLHF
TRBV4-1	TRBD1	few	TRBJ1-2	TGCGCCAGCAGCCAGGGTAGAGGGAAGGGACAGGGGGCAGGAGGCTACACCTTC	CASSQGRGKGQGAGGYTF
TRBV5-5	NA	NA	TRBJ2-3	TGTGCCAGCAGCCAGGAGCGGGGACAGATTTCCACAGATACGCAGTATTTT	CASSQERGQISTDTQYF
TRBV5-1	TRBD2	NA	TRBJ2-1	TGCGCCAGCAGCCTGGGACTAGCGGGGGGCTACAATGAGCAGTTCTTC	CASSLGLAGGYNEQFF
TRBV30	NA	NA	TRBJ2-1	TGTGCCTGGAGTACGACCCTTTCCGAGCAGTTCTTC	CAWSTTLSEQFF
TRBV5-1	TRBD1	NA	TRBJ2-5	TGCGCCAGCAGCTGGACAGGGGGTGATGATGAGACCCAGTACTTC	CASSWTGGDDETQYF
TRBV9	NA	NA	TRBJ2-7	TGTGCCAGCAGCGTCGGAGCAGCCTACGAGCAGTACTTC	CASSVGAAYEQYF
TRBV4-1	NA	NA	TRBJ2-2	TGCGCCAGCAAACAAGGTTGGGACACCAACACCGGGGAGCTGTTTTTT	CASKQGWDTNTGELFF
TRBV7-3	TRBD1	once	TRBJ2-1	TGTGCCAGCAGCCCAGCGAGTGGGACAGGGTTTTATGAGCAGTTCTTC	CASSPASGTGFYEQFF
TRBV7-3	TRBD1	NA	TRBJ1-6	TGTGCCAGCAGCCCGACAGGGGCTTATAATTCACCCCTCCACTTT	CASSPTGAYNSPLHF